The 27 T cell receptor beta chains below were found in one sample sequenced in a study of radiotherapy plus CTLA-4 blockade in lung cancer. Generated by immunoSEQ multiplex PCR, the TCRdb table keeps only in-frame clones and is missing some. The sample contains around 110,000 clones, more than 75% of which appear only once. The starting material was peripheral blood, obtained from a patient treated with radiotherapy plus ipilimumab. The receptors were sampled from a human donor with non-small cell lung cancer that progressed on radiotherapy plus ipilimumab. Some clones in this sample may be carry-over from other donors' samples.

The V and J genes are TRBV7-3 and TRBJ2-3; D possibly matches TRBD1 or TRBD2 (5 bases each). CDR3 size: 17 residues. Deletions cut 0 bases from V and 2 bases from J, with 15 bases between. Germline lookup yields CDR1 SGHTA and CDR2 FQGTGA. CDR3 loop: CASSLTRVSGNTDTQYF. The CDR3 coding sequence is TGTGCCAGCAGCTTAACGAGGGTCTCAGGGAACACAGATACGCAGTATTTT.

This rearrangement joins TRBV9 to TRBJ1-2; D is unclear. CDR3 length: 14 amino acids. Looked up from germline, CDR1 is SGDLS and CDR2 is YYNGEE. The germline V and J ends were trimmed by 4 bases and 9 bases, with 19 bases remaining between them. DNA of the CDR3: TGTGCCAGCAGCCAAACCGGGTCTCTCCGTAGCTACACCTTC. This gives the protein CASSQTGSLRSYTF.

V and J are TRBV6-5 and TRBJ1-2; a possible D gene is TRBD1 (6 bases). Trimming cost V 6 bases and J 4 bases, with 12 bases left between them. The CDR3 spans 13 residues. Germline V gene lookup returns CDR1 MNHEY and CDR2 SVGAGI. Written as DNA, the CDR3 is TGTGCCAGCAGCCCGAGGACAGTCTATGGCTACACCTTC. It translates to CASSPRTVYGYTF.

The CDR3: CASSPQKGLATDTQYF. The DNA of the CDR3 is TGCGCCAGCAGCCCCCAAAAGGGTCTAGCGACGGATACGCAGTATTTT. V is TRBV4-3 and J is TRBJ2-3; D possibly corresponds to TRBD2 (6 bases). Germline V gives CDR1 LGHNA, CDR2 YSLEER. V was shortened by 4 bases and J by 6 bases, with 20 bases between the two germline ends. The CDR3 covers 16 residues.

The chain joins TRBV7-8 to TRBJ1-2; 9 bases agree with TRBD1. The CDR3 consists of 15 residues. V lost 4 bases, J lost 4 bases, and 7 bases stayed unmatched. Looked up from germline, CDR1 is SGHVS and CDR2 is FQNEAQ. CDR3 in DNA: TGTGCCAGCAGCTGGGGGACAGGGCTCTTCTATGGCTACACCTTC. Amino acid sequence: CASSWGTGLFYGYTF.

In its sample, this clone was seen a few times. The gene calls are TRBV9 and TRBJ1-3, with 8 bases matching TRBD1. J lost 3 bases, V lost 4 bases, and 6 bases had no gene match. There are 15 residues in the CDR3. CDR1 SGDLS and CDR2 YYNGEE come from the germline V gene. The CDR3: CASSPTGVSGNTIYF. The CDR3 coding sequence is TGTGCCAGCAGCCCGACAGGGGTTAGTGGAAACACCATATATTTT.

CDR3 protein: CAISGGGNQPQHF. The CDR3 DNA reads as TGTGCCATCAGTGGGGGTGGGAATCAGCCCCAGCATTTT. The chain combines TRBV10-3 with TRBJ1-5, with D unresolved. The CDR3 runs to 13 residues. Trimming left V 4 bases short and J 4 bases short, with 8 bases between. Germline CDR1 ENHRY, CDR2 SYGVKD.

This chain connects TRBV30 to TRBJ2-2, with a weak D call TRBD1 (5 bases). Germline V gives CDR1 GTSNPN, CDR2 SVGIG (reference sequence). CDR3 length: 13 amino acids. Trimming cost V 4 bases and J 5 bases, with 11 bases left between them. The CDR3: CAWNLRDTGELFF. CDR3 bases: TGTGCCTGGAACCTCAGGGATACCGGGGAGCTGTTTTTT.

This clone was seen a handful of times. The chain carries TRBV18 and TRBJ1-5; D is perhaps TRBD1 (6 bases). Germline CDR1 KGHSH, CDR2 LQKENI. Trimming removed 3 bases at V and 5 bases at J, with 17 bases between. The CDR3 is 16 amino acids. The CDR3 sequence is CASSPHVGTPDQPQHF. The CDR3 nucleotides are TGTGCCAGCTCACCGCACGTAGGGACACCAGATCAGCCCCAGCATTTT. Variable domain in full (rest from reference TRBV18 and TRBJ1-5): NAGVMQNPRHLVRRRGQEARLRCSPMKGHSHVYWYRQLPEEGLKFMVYLQKENIIDESGMPKERFSAEFPKEGPSILRIQQVVRGDSAAYFCASSPHVGTPDQPQHFGDGTRLSIL.

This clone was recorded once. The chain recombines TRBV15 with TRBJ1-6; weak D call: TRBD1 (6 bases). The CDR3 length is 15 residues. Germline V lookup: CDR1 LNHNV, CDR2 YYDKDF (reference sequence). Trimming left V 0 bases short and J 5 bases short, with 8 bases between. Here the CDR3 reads CATSRDWTDNSPLHF. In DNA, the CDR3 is TGTGCCACCAGCAGAGACTGGACAGATAATTCACCCCTCCACTTT.

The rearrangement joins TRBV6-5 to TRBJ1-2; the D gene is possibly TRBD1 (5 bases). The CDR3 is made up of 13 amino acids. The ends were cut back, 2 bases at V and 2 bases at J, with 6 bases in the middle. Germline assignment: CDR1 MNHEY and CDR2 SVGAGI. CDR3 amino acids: CASSYKGNYGYTF. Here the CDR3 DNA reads TGTGCCAGCAGTTACAAGGGGAACTATGGCTACACCTTC.

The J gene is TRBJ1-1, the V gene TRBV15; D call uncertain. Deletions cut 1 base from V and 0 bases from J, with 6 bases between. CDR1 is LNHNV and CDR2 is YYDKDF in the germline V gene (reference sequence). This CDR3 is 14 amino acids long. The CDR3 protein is CATSRAPLNTEAFF. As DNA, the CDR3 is TGTGCCACCAGCAGAGCGCCTTTGAACACTGAAGCTTTCTTT.

The CDR3 nucleotides are TGTGCCAGCAGTCCCAGCAGTTTGGGACTACACTATGGCTACACCTTC. It yields the protein CASSPSSLGLHYGYTF. This rearrangement joins TRBV27 to TRBJ1-2; perhaps TRBD1 as D (5 bases). The CDR3 spans 16 residues. V lost 5 bases and J lost 3, with 19 bases in between. From germline, CDR1 is MNHEY and CDR2 SMNVEV (reference sequence).

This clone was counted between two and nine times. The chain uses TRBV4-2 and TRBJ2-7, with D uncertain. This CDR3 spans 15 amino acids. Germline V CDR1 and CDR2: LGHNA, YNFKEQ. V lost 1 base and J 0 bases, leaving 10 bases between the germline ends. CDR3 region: CASSQVATGSYEQYF. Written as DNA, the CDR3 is TGTGCCAGCAGCCAAGTCGCAACGGGCTCCTACGAGCAGTACTTC.

The CDR3 DNA follows: TGTGCCAGCAGTTTATTGGCGGGGGGGCTGTACAATGAGCAGTTCTTC. Translating it yields CASSLLAGGLYNEQFF. The rearrangement links TRBV27 to TRBJ2-1, with 9 bases that match TRBD2. Germline loops: CDR1 MNHEY, CDR2 SMNVEV (reference sequence). J lost 4 bases, V lost 1 base, and 5 bases had no gene match. There are 16 residues in the CDR3.

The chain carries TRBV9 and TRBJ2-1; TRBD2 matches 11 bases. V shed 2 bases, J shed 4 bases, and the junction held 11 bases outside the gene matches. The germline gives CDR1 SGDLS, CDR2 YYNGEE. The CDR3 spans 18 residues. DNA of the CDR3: TGTGCCAGCAGCGTTGGACTAGCGGGCGAAGCTAGATACAATGAGCAGTTCTTC. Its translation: CASSVGLAGEARYNEQFF.

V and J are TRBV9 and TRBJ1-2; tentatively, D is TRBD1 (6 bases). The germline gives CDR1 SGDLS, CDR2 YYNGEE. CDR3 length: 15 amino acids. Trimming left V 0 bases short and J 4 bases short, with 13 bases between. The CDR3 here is CASSVGGGAIYGYTF. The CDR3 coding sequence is TGTGCCAGCAGCGTAGGAGGGGGGGCGATCTATGGCTACACCTTC.

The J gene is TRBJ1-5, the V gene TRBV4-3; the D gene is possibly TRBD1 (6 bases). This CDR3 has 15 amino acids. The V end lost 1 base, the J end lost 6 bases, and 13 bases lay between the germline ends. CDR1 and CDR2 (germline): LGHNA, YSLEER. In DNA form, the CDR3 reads TGCGCCAGCAGCCAAGGGACAGTCGGGGTTCAGCCCCAGCATTTT. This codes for CASSQGTVGVQPQHF.

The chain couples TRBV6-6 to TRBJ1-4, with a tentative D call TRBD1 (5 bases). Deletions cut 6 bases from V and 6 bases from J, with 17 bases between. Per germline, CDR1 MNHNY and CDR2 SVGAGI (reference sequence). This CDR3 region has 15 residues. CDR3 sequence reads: CASRSRAGGDEKLFF. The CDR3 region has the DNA TGTGCCAGCAGGTCCAGGGCTGGGGGGGATGAAAAACTGTTTTTT.

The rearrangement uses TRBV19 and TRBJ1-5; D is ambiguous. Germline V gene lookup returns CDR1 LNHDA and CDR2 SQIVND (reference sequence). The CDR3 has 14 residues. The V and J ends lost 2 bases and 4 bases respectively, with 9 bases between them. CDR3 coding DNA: TGTGCCAGTAGTATACTGGCAGATAATCAGCCCCAGCATTTT. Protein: CASSILADNQPQHF.

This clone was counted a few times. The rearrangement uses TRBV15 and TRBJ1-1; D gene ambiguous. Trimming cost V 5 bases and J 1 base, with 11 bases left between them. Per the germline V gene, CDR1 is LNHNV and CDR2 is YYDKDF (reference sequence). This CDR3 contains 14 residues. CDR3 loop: CATSQDPGNTEAFF. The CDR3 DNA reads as TGTGCCACCAGCCAAGATCCAGGGAACACTGAAGCTTTCTTT.

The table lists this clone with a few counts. Here the CDR3 reads CASSPITGNGELFF. The CDR3 nucleotides read TGTGCCAGCTCACCAATCACAGGGAATGGGGAGCTGTTTTTT. The rearrangement uses TRBV18 and TRBJ2-2; D may be TRBD1 (6 bases). The CDR3 is 14 amino acids. The germline V gene encodes CDR1 KGHSH and CDR2 LQKENI. Trimming shortened V by 2 bases and J by 8 bases, and 12 bases separated the two germline ends.

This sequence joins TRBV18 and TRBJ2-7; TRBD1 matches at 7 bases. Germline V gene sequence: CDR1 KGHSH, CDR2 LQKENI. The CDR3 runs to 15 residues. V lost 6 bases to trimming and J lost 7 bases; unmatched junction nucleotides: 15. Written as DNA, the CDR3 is TGTGCCAGCTCGTTCCGGGACAGCGGTCCGGGAGAGCAGTACTTC. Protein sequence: CASSFRDSGPGEQYF.

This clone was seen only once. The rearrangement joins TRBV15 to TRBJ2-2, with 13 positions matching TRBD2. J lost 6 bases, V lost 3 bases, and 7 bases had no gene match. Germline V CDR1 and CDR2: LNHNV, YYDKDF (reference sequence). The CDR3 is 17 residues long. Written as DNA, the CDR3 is TGTGCCACCAGCAGCGGACTAGCGGGGGTGGGGGCCGGGGAGCTGTTTTTT. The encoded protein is CATSSGLAGVGAGELFF. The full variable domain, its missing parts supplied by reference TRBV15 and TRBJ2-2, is DAMVIQNPRYQVTQFGKPVTLSCSQTLNHNVMYWYQQKSSQAPKLLFHYYDKDFNNEADTPDNFQSRRPNTSFCFLDIRSPGLGDTAMYLCATSSGLAGVGAGELFFGEGSRLTVL.

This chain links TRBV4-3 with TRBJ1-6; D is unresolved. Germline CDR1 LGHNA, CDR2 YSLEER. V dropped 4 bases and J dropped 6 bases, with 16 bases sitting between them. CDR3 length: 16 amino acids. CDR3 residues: CASSRGFAEPNSPLHF. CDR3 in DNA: TGCGCCAGCAGCCGCGGATTTGCGGAGCCTAATTCACCCCTCCACTTT.

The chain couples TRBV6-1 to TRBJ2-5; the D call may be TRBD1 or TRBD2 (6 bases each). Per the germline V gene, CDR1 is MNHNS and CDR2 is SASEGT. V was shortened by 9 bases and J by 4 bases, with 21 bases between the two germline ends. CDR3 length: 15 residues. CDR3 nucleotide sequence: TGTGCCAGTTCCCTTGCGGGACAACTTCGAGAGACCCAGTACTTC. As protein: CASSLAGQLRETQYF.

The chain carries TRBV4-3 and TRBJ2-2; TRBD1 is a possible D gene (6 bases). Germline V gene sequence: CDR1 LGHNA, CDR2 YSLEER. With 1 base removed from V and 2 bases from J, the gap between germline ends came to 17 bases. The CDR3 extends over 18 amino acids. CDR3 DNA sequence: TGCGCCAGCAGCCAAGGAGCCAGGGGCAGGGTAAACACCGGGGAGCTGTTTTTT. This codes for CASSQGARGRVNTGELFF.